These T cell receptor beta chains were read from a single sample in a study of blood T cell repertoires in COVID-19. Some clones are missing from TCRdb's copy, which holds only in-frame ones; the method was immunoSEQ multiplex PCR. Of under 350,000 clones detected, more than 75% appear once; the ten largest clones hold roughly 1.3%. Sequencing was carried out using peripheral blood. These TCRs come from a man between 65 and 80 years old with acute or convalescent COVID-19. Each CDR3 is given with its conserved first and last residue. The D gene is left open where the match is weak. Expanded clones are given a class, and other clones once, few, many or no size at all.

j_call | clone_size | d_call | v_call | cdr3_nt | cdr3_aa
TRBJ2-5 | - | TRBD2 | TRBV7-2 | TGTGCCAGCAGCCAGACTAGCGGGAGGGCTGAGACCCAGTACTTC | CASSQTSGRAETQYF
TRBJ2-2 | - | TRBD2 | TRBV19 | TGTGCCAGTAGTAGGGGACTAGCGGGGAGGCCCGGGGAGCTGTTTTTT | CASSRGLAGRPGELFF
TRBJ2-2 | - | TRBD1 | TRBV6-2/TRBV6-3 | TGTGCCAGCAGTACCCACTATAGACAGGGGGCGGACACCGGGGAGCTGTTTTTT | CASSTHYRQGADTGELFF
TRBJ2-7 | - | TRBD1 | TRBV4-1 | TGCGCCAGCAGCCAAGCCCCGGGACAGGGACTGTCGGCGCAGTACTTC | CASSQAPGQGLSAQYF
TRBJ1-6 | - | TRBD1 | TRBV18 | TGTGCCAGCTCACCGCAAGGCAGGGGGGATTCACCCCTCCACTTT | CASSPQGRGDSPLHF
TRBJ2-5 | - | TRBD2 | TRBV10-3 | TGTGCCATCAGTGGAGGGACTAGCGGCCAAGAGACCCAGTACTTC | CAISGGTSGQETQYF
TRBJ1-1 | - | - | TRBV6-2/TRBV6-3 | TGTGCCAGCAGTTACGGCAAGAACACTGAAGCTTTCTTT | CASSYGKNTEAFF
TRBJ1-2 | - | - | TRBV4-3 | TGCGCCAGCAGCCAAGAGAAAGATCTGGGGGGGACCTATGGCTACACCTTC | CASSQEKDLGGTYGYTF
TRBJ2-1 | once | - | TRBV20-1 | TGCAGTGCTTATAGAAATGAGCAGTTCTTC | CSAYRNEQFF
TRBJ2-3 | - | TRBD1 | TRBV7-9 | TGTGCCAGCAACCATCCTGACAGGGAAGGCACAGATACGCAGTATTTT | CASNHPDREGTDTQYF
TRBJ2-5 | - | - | TRBV5-1 | TGCGCCAGCAGCTTGGGACAGTTGGGAGAGACCCAGTACTTC | CASSLGQLGETQYF
TRBJ2-3 | - | TRBD2 | TRBV18 | TGTGCCAGCTCACCCCAGACTAGCGGGAGAACAGATACGCAGTATTTT | CASSPQTSGRTDTQYF
TRBJ1-1 | once | TRBD1 | TRBV28 | TGTGCCAGCAATAGGGGACAGGGAAACACTGAAGCTTTCTTT | CASNRGQGNTEAFF
TRBJ1-1 | - | - | TRBV4-2 | TGTGCCAGCAGCCAAGATCGCCGGGGAACTGAAGCTTTCTTT | CASSQDRRGTEAFF
TRBJ2-2 | - | TRBD1 | TRBV5-1 | TGCGCCAGCAGCCTAGGGACAGGGGGCCACACCGGGGAGCTGTTTTTT | CASSLGTGGHTGELFF